Listed here are 28 T cell receptor beta chains from one sample, sequenced in a study of cytomegalovirus exposure and HLA in healthy donors. Profiling relied on immunoSEQ multiplex PCR, and the TCRdb table lists in-frame clones only, not all of them. The top ten hold under 1.3% of the sample, which has 71,000 or so clones, about 95% seen once. What was sequenced was PBMCs. Receptor source: a young woman in good health and CMV-seronegative.

The chain has TRBV11-3 and TRBJ2-5, with TRBD2 matching over 8 bases. Trimming took 5 bases from V and 1 from J; bases not matched to a gene: 3. The CDR3 sequence is 14 residues long. CDR1 is SGHNT, CDR2 YENEEA, per germline. Here the CDR3 reads CASSLGGVQETQYF. CDR3 coding DNA: TGTGCCAGCAGCCTCGGGGGGGTCCAAGAGACCCAGTACTTC.

This clone has only a few counts. The chain recombines TRBV30 with TRBJ2-7; 10 nucleotides align to TRBD1. The CDR3 is 13 amino acids. Germline CDR1 reads GTSNPN; CDR2 reads SVGIG (reference sequence). Unmatched junction bases numbered 7, after V lost 5 bases and J lost 6 bases. The CDR3 DNA is TGTGCCTGGTCGACAGGGGGCGCCTCCGAGCAGTACTTC. Amino acids: CAWSTGGASEQYF.

DNA for the CDR3: TGTGCAATGGGGGGTTCAGATACGCAGTATTTT. Amino acid sequence: CAMGGSDTQYF. The chain carries TRBV7-9 and TRBJ2-3, with D possibly matching TRBD2 (6 bases). Germline CDR1 and CDR2: SEHNR and FQNEAQ (reference sequence). The CDR3 sequence is 11 residues long. The full variable domain, its missing parts supplied by reference TRBV7-9 and TRBJ2-3, is DTGVSQNPRHKITKRGQNVTFRCDPISEHNRLYWYRQTLGQGPEFLTYFQNEAQLEKSRLLSDRFSAERPKGSFSTLEIQRTEQGDSAMYLCAMGGSDTQYFGPGTRLTVL.

The chain couples TRBV27 to TRBJ2-1; 11 nucleotides align to TRBD2. V lost 1 base, J lost 0 bases, and 8 bases stayed unmatched. Germline V gene sequence: CDR1 MNHEY, CDR2 SMNVEV (reference sequence). The CDR3 spans 19 residues. The chain's CDR3 is CASSLFRLAGGSSYNEQFF. The CDR3 DNA reads as TGTGCCAGCAGTTTATTCCGGCTAGCGGGGGGTAGCTCCTACAATGAGCAGTTCTTC.

The chain combines TRBV6-8 with TRBJ2-1, with D possibly being TRBD1 (6 bases). The germline V gene encodes CDR1 MNHGY and CDR2 SAAAGT. The CDR3 totals 17 residues. Trimming removed 2 bases at V and 1 base at J, with 15 bases between. The chain's CDR3 is CASSYVGSGTSYNEQFF. CDR3 sequence (DNA): TGTGCCAGCAGTTACGTCGGTTCAGGGACATCCTACAATGAGCAGTTCTTC.

The chain couples TRBV28 to TRBJ2-5; 11 bases map to TRBD2. Germline trimming cut 3 bases from V and 4 bases from J; bases unmatched to any gene: 7. This CDR3 comprises 16 residues. CDR1 MDHEN and CDR2 SYDVKM come from the germline V gene. CDR3 in DNA: TGTGCCAGCAGTTTCGAGGGACTAGCGGAGTTAGAGACCCAGTACTTC. As protein: CASSFEGLAELETQYF.

The V call is TRBV7-2, the J call TRBJ1-2; TRBD1 is a possible D gene (5 bases). CDR1 is SGHTA, CDR2 FQGNSA, per germline. There are 14 residues in the CDR3. V was shortened by 5 bases and J by 2 bases, with 12 bases between the two germline ends. CDR3 loop: CASSLGPGNYGYTF. The CDR3 bases are TGTGCCAGCAGCCTGGGGCCAGGAAACTATGGCTACACCTTC.

The chain recombines TRBV5-6 with TRBJ1-2; a weak D match, TRBD1 (6 bases). Germline-derived CDR1 and CDR2 are SGHDT and YYEEEE. Between the trimmed V and J ends, which lost 2 bases and 6 bases, there was a span of 17 bases. This CDR3 region has 15 residues. The CDR3 loop reads CASSFRIGQGHGYTF. CDR3 nucleotides: TGTGCCAGCAGCTTCAGGATCGGGCAGGGGCATGGCTACACCTTC.

The chain couples TRBV7-3 to TRBJ2-1, with 8 positions matching TRBD1. This CDR3 has 15 residues. In germline, CDR1 is SGHTA, CDR2 FQGTGA. V dropped 3 bases and J dropped 1; count of bases not matched to a gene: 2. CDR3 loop: CASSFRTGSYNEQFF. The CDR3 DNA reads as TGTGCCAGCAGCTTCCGGACAGGGTCCTACAATGAGCAGTTCTTC.

The V call is TRBV5-5, the J call TRBJ2-3, with D tentatively TRBD1 (6 bases). Germline assignment: CDR1 SGHKS and CDR2 YYEKEE (reference sequence). Trimming shortened V by 7 bases and J by 0 bases, and 18 bases separated the two germline ends. The length of the CDR3 is 16 residues. CDR3 sequence reads: CASVGAGARSTDTQYF. Written as DNA, the CDR3 is TGTGCCAGCGTCGGAGCAGGGGCGCGGAGCACAGATACGCAGTATTTT.

The chain uses TRBV6-5 and TRBJ1-3; the D gene is possibly TRBD1 (5 bases). The CDR3 covers 15 residues. The germline CDR1 and CDR2 sequences are MNHEY and SVGAGI. Trimming left V 0 bases short and J 4 bases short, with 10 bases between. This CDR3 is CASSYSGGSGNTIYF. The CDR3 nucleotides are TGTGCCAGCAGTTACTCCGGGGGATCGGGAAACACCATATATTTT.

This chain connects TRBV7-9 to TRBJ2-2; 7 bases align to TRBD2. V was pared by 10 bases and J by 5 bases, with 13 bases of the junction left unmatched. The germline V gene has CDR1 SEHNR and CDR2 FQNEAQ (reference sequence). The CDR3 is 15 amino acids. CDR3 region: CATTGGGSRTGELFF. The CDR3 DNA sequence: TGTGCCACTACTGGAGGCGGGAGTAGGACCGGGGAGCTGTTTTTT. Based on the CDR3 plus reference TRBV7-9 and TRBJ2-2, the full variable domain is DTGVSQNPRHKITKRGQNVTFRCDPISEHNRLYWYRQTLGQGPEFLTYFQNEAQLEKSRLLSDRFSAERPKGSFSTLEIQRTEQGDSAMYLCATTGGGSRTGELFFGEGSRLTVL.

CDR3 region: CASRVGTSAFF. In nucleotides, the CDR3 is TGTGCCAGCAGAGTCGGGACAAGCGCTTTCTTT. This chain uses TRBV2 with TRBJ1-1, with D perhaps matching TRBD1 (6 bases). V was cut by 6 bases and J by 11 bases, with 13 bases left in between. CDR1 SNHLY and CDR2 FYNNEI come from the germline V gene. The length of the CDR3 is 11 residues.

A remark on this clone: Germline and junction disagree at one end, which may indicate a read error. V is TRBV7-7 and J is TRBJ2-7; 8 positions match TRBD1. CDR1 SSHAT and CDR2 FNYEAQ come from the germline V gene (reference sequence). This CDR3 region has 13 residues. As DNA, the CDR3 is TGTGCTAGCAGCCCCGGGACAGGATACGAGCAGTACTTC. Its translation is CASSPGTGYEQYF.

V gene TRBV6-5 combines with J gene TRBJ2-1; 10 positions agree with TRBD1. Losses at the gene ends were 4 bases for V and 3 bases for J; bases not matched to a gene: 3. CDR3 length: 15 residues. Per germline, CDR1 MNHEY and CDR2 SVGAGI. As DNA, the CDR3 is TGTGCCAGCAGTTCCGGACAGGGGGGCTACAATGAGCAGTTCTTC. Translation gives CASSSGQGGYNEQFF.

J is TRBJ2-1 and V is TRBV16, with 9 positions matching TRBD2. Germline V gene data show CDR1 as KGHSY and CDR2 as FQNENV. The CDR3 contains 17 residues. V lost 0 bases to trimming and J lost 2 bases; unmatched junction nucleotides: 5. This chain's CDR3 is CASSQSLAGEPYNEQFF. CDR3 coding DNA: TGTGCCAGCAGCCAATCACTAGCGGGTGAACCCTACAATGAGCAGTTCTTC.

The chain links TRBV27 to TRBJ2-1, with 10 positions matching TRBD2. Germline values: CDR1 MNHEY, CDR2 SMNVEV (reference sequence). Trimming cost V 3 bases and J 4 bases; bases outside gene matches: 3. CDR3 length equals 15 residues. Here the CDR3 reads CASSFWTSGYNEQFF. CDR3 DNA sequence: TGTGCCAGCAGTTTTTGGACTAGCGGATACAATGAGCAGTTCTTC.

The chain links TRBV9 to TRBJ2-3; 7 positions agree with TRBD1. The CDR3 runs to 16 residues. In germline, CDR1 is SGDLS, CDR2 YYNGEE. Trimming at V came to 4 bases and at J to 0 bases, leaving 8 bases not matched to a gene. CDR3 bases: TGTGCCAGCAGCCCCTTGACAGGGAGTAGCACAGATACGCAGTATTTT. This sequence encodes CASSPLTGSSTDTQYF.

In nucleotides, the CDR3 is TGTGCCAGCAGCTTACTCGGGAGCACAGATACGCAGTATTTT. It translates to CASSLLGSTDTQYF. The gene calls are TRBV7-2 and TRBJ2-3; D call uncertain. The CDR3 has 14 amino acids. From germline, CDR1 is SGHTA and CDR2 FQGNSA. V gave up 2 bases and J gave up 0 bases, with 6 bases separating them.

The rearrangement links TRBV7-9 to TRBJ2-3, with 8 bases identical to TRBD2. Germline V gene sequence: CDR1 SEHNR, CDR2 FQNEAQ (reference sequence). J was trimmed by 4 bases and V by 4 bases; bases with no gene match: 7. CDR3 length: 15 amino acids. The CDR3 spells CASSSGRGGPDTQYF. In DNA form, the CDR3 reads TGTGCCAGCAGCTCCGGACGGGGGGGGCCAGATACGCAGTATTTT.

The chain combines TRBV30 with TRBJ2-7; D gene ambiguous. This CDR3 is 12 amino acids long. V shed 2 bases and J shed 1 base, with 6 bases lying between them. CDR1 and CDR2 from the germline V gene are GTSNPN and SVGIG (reference sequence). Here the CDR3 DNA reads TGTGCCTGGAGTCACGGTTCCTACGAGCAGTACTTC. It encodes CAWSHGSYEQYF.

This CDR3 reads CASRASGGALSEETQYF. Written as DNA, the CDR3 is TGTGCCAGCAGAGCTAGCGGGGGGGCCTTATCTGAAGAGACCCAGTACTTC. V usage is TRBV5-4 and J usage is TRBJ2-5, with 12 bases fitting TRBD2. The trim removed 5 bases at V and 3 bases at J, leaving 11 bases unmatched. From germline, CDR1 is SGHNT and CDR2 YYREEE (reference sequence). The CDR3 covers 17 residues.

The chain has TRBV2 and TRBJ2-1; tentatively, D is TRBD2 (7 bases). Between the trimmed V and J ends, which lost 7 bases and 3 bases, there was a span of 16 bases. Germline CDR1 and CDR2: SNHLY and FYNNEI. This CDR3 has 15 residues. CDR3 amino acids: CASTQRGGLYNEQFF. CDR3 nucleotides: TGTGCCAGCACACAAAGGGGGGGGCTCTACAATGAGCAGTTCTTC.

The rearrangement links TRBV5-6 to TRBJ2-3; D is perhaps TRBD2 (6 bases). Germline CDR1 is SGHDT and CDR2 is YYEEEE. V was trimmed by 3 bases and J by 2 bases, leaving 13 bases between them. CDR3 length: 15 residues. The CDR3 region is CASSSGESYTDTQYF. The DNA for the CDR3 is TGTGCCAGCAGCTCGGGAGAGAGTTACACAGATACGCAGTATTTT.

This sequence joins TRBV6-5 and TRBJ1-4, with D perhaps TRBD1 (5 bases). Germline loops: CDR1 MNHEY, CDR2 SVGAGI. Trimming pared 4 bases from V and 10 bases from J, leaving 10 bases between. CDR3 length equals 12 residues. CDR3 residues: CASSSRERKLFF. The CDR3 DNA reads as TGTGCCAGCAGTTCCAGGGAAAGAAAACTGTTTTTT.

V and J are TRBV7-6 and TRBJ2-3; possible D gene TRBD1, 6 bases. Germline loops: CDR1 SGHVS, CDR2 FNYEAQ. This CDR3 comprises 14 residues. The V end was cut by 3 bases, the J end by 4 bases, with 11 bases between. CDR3 residues: CASSFPRGPDTQYF. The CDR3 DNA reads as TGTGCCAGCAGCTTTCCCAGGGGCCCAGATACGCAGTATTTT.

The rearrangement joins TRBV29-1 to TRBJ2-7, with D unclear. Trimming cost V 0 bases and J 7 bases, with 4 bases left between them. The CDR3 spans 10 residues. Looked up from germline, CDR1 is SQVTM and CDR2 is ANQGSEA. The chain's CDR3 is CSVEDAEQYF. DNA for the CDR3: TGCAGCGTTGAAGACGCGGAGCAGTACTTC.

This clone was counted a few times. CDR3 in amino acids: CASSQDRGGANVLTF. As DNA, the CDR3 is TGCGCCAGCAGCCAAGACAGGGGTGGGGCCAACGTCCTGACTTTC. The chain has TRBV4-3 and TRBJ2-6; possibly TRBD1 for D (6 bases). The CDR3 totals 15 residues. Between the trimmed V and J ends, which lost 0 bases and 3 bases, there was a span of 6 bases. The germline CDR1 and CDR2 sequences are LGHNA and YSLEER.